This TCR beta chain was documented in a study of cytomegalovirus exposure and HLA in healthy donors. Vbeta (60) and Jbeta (13) primers were used in the PCR. The data were produced by immunoSEQ multiplex PCR, yet TCRdb's version contains in-frame clones alone and is incomplete. Counted here are around 190,000 clones, over 60% occurring once; the ten biggest clones make up about 4.8%. Concerning this clone: Antigen: not known.

Findings of the study overall: Most subjects' HLA-A and HLA-B alleles were reportedly predicted from TCR beta sequences. In vitro, three CMV-associated chains proved specific for CMV antigens.

Specimen: PBMCs. The sequence derives from a man younger than 45 in good health and CMV-seropositive.

The CDR3 loop reads CASSLERTGQGSYEQYF. Written as DNA, the CDR3 is TGTGCCAGCAGCTTAGAGAGGACGGGACAGGGCTCCTACGAGCAGTACTTC. The chain employs TRBV7-2 and TRBJ2-7; TRBD1 matches 9 bases. The CDR3 loop spans 17 amino acids. Germline CDR1 and CDR2: SGHTA and FQGNSA. Trimming cost V 1 base and J 0 bases; bases outside gene matches: 7.